These 2 T cell receptor beta chains were sequenced from one sample in a study of shared clonotypes between healthy human individuals. CD45RO-negative, CCR7-positively selected cells formed the naive CD8 fraction, excluding terminally differentiated effector memory CD45RA+ cells. TCRdb's copy holds only in-frame clones and misses some; the assay was immunoSEQ multiplex PCR. The sample has about 2 million clones, roughly 94% seen once. Specimen: naive CD8+ T cells sorted from blood. The receptors were gathered from a man aged 18 to 29 in good health.

The V and J genes are TRBV4-1 and TRBJ1-1, with D possibly being TRBD1 (5 bases). The V and J ends lost 3 bases and 8 bases respectively, with 19 bases between them. The CDR3 is 15 amino acids. The germline V gene has CDR1 MGHRA and CDR2 YSYEKL. The CDR3 here is CASSQLGGRQPEAFF. CDR3 DNA: TGCGCCAGCAGCCAGTTGGGGGGACGCCAGCCAGAAGCTTTCTTT.

The chain has TRBV5-6 and TRBJ1-5; 8 bases agree with TRBD1. Germline V gene data show CDR1 as SGHDT and CDR2 as YYEEEE. V trimming: 2 bases; J trimming: 2 bases; junction bases outside the gene matches: 6. This CDR3 is built from 16 residues. In nucleotides, the CDR3 is TGTGCCAGCAGCTTCCGCACAGGGGGAGGCAATCAGCCCCAGCATTTT. Residues: CASSFRTGGGNQPQHF. The full variable domain, with the rest looked up from reference TRBV5-6 and TRBJ1-5, is DAGVTQSPTHLIKTRGQQVTLRCSPKSGHDTVSWYQQALGQGPQFIFQYYEEEERQRGNFPDRFSGHQFPNYSSELNVNALLLGDSALYLCASSFRTGGGNQPQHFGDGTRLSIL.